Each of the 13 T cell receptor beta chains below was sequenced from the same sample in a study of shared clonotypes between healthy human individuals. The data were produced by immunoSEQ multiplex PCR, yet TCRdb's version contains in-frame clones alone and is incomplete. This table holds about 2.4 million clones, roughly 93% found once. Input material: naive CD4+ T cells from PBMCs. Subset here: CD45RA+ positively selected. These receptors came from a man younger than 35 in good health. Some clones in this sample may be carry-over from other donors' samples.

The CDR3 bases are TGTGCCAGCAGCAAGCCCGCGGGGGTGAAGTTCTTC. The encoded protein is CASSKPAGVKFF. The V call is TRBV5-4, the J call TRBJ2-1; 7 bases map to TRBD2. Trimming took 4 bases from V and 14 from J; bases not matched to a gene: 9. CDR1 is SGHNT, CDR2 YYREEE, per germline (reference sequence). The CDR3 covers 12 residues.

As to this clone: Within the sample, other DNA sequences also encode this same CDR3. The chain has TRBV9 and TRBJ2-3, with 10 bases lining up with TRBD2. Germline-derived CDR1 and CDR2 are SGDLS and YYNGEE. J was trimmed by 2 bases and V by 0 bases; bases with no gene match: 3. This CDR3 is 16 amino acids long. The CDR3 sequence is CASSVGTSGFTDTQYF. The CDR3 DNA is TGTGCCAGCAGCGTAGGGACTAGCGGATTCACAGATACGCAGTATTTT.

The chain combines TRBV4-2 with TRBJ1-2; D call uncertain. The CDR3 sequence is 15 residues long. Per germline, CDR1 LGHNA and CDR2 YNFKEQ. V dropped 3 bases and J dropped 4 bases, with 15 bases sitting between them. The CDR3 DNA reads as TGTGCCAGCAGCCAGGTGGTAGAGAAGGCCTATGGCTACACCTTC. Its translation: CASSQVVEKAYGYTF.

This chain links TRBV4-2 with TRBJ2-1; 8 bases fit TRBD2. The CDR3 is 17 amino acids. In germline, CDR1 is LGHNA, CDR2 YNFKEQ. V was clipped by 1 base and J by 4 bases; unmatched bases: 9. In DNA form, the CDR3 reads TGTGCCAGCAGCCAAGTTAGTACTAGCGGCGGATACAATGAGCAGTTCTTC. Translated: CASSQVSTSGGYNEQFF.

CDR3 coding DNA: TGTGCCAGCAGCCCCAGACCCGGACAGGCTAACACCGGGGAGCTGTTTTTT. Translating it yields CASSPRPGQANTGELFF. The chain is built from TRBV7-3 and TRBJ2-2; 7 positions match TRBD1. This CDR3 region has 17 residues. Germline V lookup: CDR1 SGHTA, CDR2 FQGTGA. J was trimmed by 2 bases and V by 5 bases; bases with no gene match: 11.

A note on this clone: A junction end diverges from the germline sequence, so it may reflect a read error. The chain has TRBV18 and TRBJ2-7; 11 nucleotides line up with TRBD2. Germline CDR1 is KGHSH and CDR2 is LQKENI. There are 17 residues in the CDR3. CDR3 bases: TGTGCCAGCTCATCACCGGGACTAGCGGCGAGCTCCTACGAGCAGTACTTC. As protein: CASSSPGLAASSYEQYF.

The genes are TRBV2 and TRBJ1-4; D is possibly TRBD1 (6 bases). CDR1 and CDR2 (germline): SNHLY, FYNNEI. Between the trimmed V and J ends, which lost 3 bases and 6 bases, there was a span of 11 bases. The CDR3 is made up of 14 amino acids. CDR3 loop: CASSEYRADEKLFF. CDR3 sequence (DNA): TGTGCCAGCAGTGAGTACAGGGCGGATGAAAAACTGTTTTTT.

The V and J genes are TRBV27 and TRBJ1-2; tentative D call: TRBD1 (5 bases). The CDR3 spans 14 residues. Trimming left V 6 bases short and J 4 bases short, with 15 bases between. Germline V lookup: CDR1 MNHEY, CDR2 SMNVEV (reference sequence). CDR3 residues: CASRTRVSPYGYTF. DNA of the CDR3: TGTGCCAGCAGGACCAGGGTTTCACCCTATGGCTACACCTTC.

The rearrangement uses TRBV6-6 and TRBJ1-5, with D uncertain. The CDR3 extends over 15 amino acids. V was trimmed by 5 bases and J by 3 bases, leaving 14 bases between them. Looked up from germline, CDR1 is MNHNY and CDR2 is SVGAGI (reference sequence). The CDR3 sequence: CASSTWGRNNQPQHF. The CDR3 DNA is TGTGCCAGCAGTACTTGGGGTAGAAACAATCAGCCCCAGCATTTT.

This clone was counted a single time. The chain carries TRBV19 and TRBJ1-1; D is possibly TRBD1 (6 bases). Germline V gene data show CDR1 as LNHDA and CDR2 as SQIVND (reference sequence). V lost 5 bases to trimming and J lost 2 bases, with 15 bases between them. This CDR3 has 15 amino acids. The chain's CDR3 is CASSPLRTANTEAFF. CDR3 coding DNA: TGTGCCAGTAGTCCACTCAGGACAGCAAACACTGAAGCTTTCTTT.

This chain's CDR3 is CASSPWTSGRGVGELFF. For the CDR3, the DNA is TGTGCCAGCAGTCCCTGGACTAGCGGGAGAGGGGTCGGGGAGCTGTTTTTT. V usage is TRBV27 and J usage is TRBJ2-2; TRBD2 agrees at 13 bases. This CDR3 is 17 amino acids long. Germline CDR1 MNHEY, CDR2 SMNVEV (reference sequence). V lost 5 bases and J lost 7; bases outside the gene matches: 10.

The V and J genes are TRBV18 and TRBJ1-1; D call uncertain. V was shortened by 4 bases and J by 1 base, with 19 bases between the two germline ends. CDR1 and CDR2 from the germline V gene are KGHSH and LQKENI. CDR3 length equals 17 residues. CDR3 sequence reads: CASSLFDRLISNTEAFF. CDR3 sequence (DNA): TGTGCCAGCTCACTCTTCGACCGATTAATTTCGAACACTGAAGCTTTCTTT. Full variable domain (rest looked up from reference TRBV18 and TRBJ1-1): NAGVMQNPRHLVRRRGQEARLRCSPMKGHSHVYWYRQLPEEGLKFMVYLQKENIIDESGMPKERFSAEFPKEGPSILRIQQVVRGDSAAYFCASSLFDRLISNTEAFFGQGTRLTVV.

CDR3: CASSVFSGSYEQYF. The CDR3 region has the DNA TGTGCCAGCAGTGTTTTTAGCGGGTCATACGAGCAGTACTTC. The V gene is TRBV2, the J gene TRBJ2-7; 7 bases are shared with TRBD2. Germline V gives CDR1 SNHLY, CDR2 FYNNEI. V gave up 4 bases and J gave up 4 bases; unmatched junction bases: 7. The CDR3 is 14 residues long.